Listed here are 27 T cell receptor beta chains from one sample, sequenced in a study of blood T cell repertoires in COVID-19. Sequencing used immunoSEQ multiplex PCR; TCRdb keeps in-frame clones, though not all of them. The table records 39,000 or so clones, over 70% of them present only once. The specimen sequenced was peripheral blood. These receptors originate from an elderly woman with active or convalescent COVID-19.

This clone was detected only a few times. The J gene is TRBJ2-7, the V gene TRBV6-5; unclear D gene. CDR1 MNHEY and CDR2 SVGAGI come from the germline V gene. V lost 0 bases and J 4 bases, leaving 16 bases between the germline ends. This CDR3 contains 16 residues. CDR3 sequence (DNA): TGTGCCAGCAGTTACTCGAGCCGTCTGGAGCAGTACGAGCAGTACTTC. This encodes CASSYSSRLEQYEQYF.

The V and J genes are TRBV21-1 and TRBJ1-1. TRBV21-1 is marked as a pseudogene. This CDR3 region has 15 residues. CDR3 amino acids: CASSFEVIENTEAFF. CDR3 nucleotides: TGTGCCAGCAGCTTCGAGGTTATAGAGAACACTGAAGCTTTCTTT.

The gene calls are TRBV19 and TRBJ2-5, with 8 bases that match TRBD1. Germline-derived CDR1 and CDR2 are LNHDA and SQIVND (reference sequence). This CDR3 is built from 17 residues. V shed 2 bases and J 3 bases; nucleotides not matched to a gene: 11. The CDR3: CASSIRDSGTGKETQYF. CDR3 DNA sequence: TGTGCCAGTAGTATACGGGACTCCGGGACAGGAAAAGAGACCCAGTACTTC.

The J gene is TRBJ1-2, the V gene TRBV9, with TRBD1 as a possible D gene (5 bases). Trimming took 7 bases from V and 4 from J, leaving 11 bases between them. Germline lookup yields CDR1 SGDLS and CDR2 YYNGEE. This CDR3 contains 12 residues. CDR3 sequence reads: CASSTDSYGYTF. CDR3 nucleotides: TGTGCCAGCTCTACAGACAGCTATGGCTACACCTTC.

The J gene is TRBJ2-1, the V gene TRBV5-6, with 12 bases aligning to TRBD2. Germline values: CDR1 SGHDT, CDR2 YYEEEE. The junction had 12 bases not matched to a gene; V was cut back by 4 bases and J by 10 bases. The CDR3 totals 16 residues. The CDR3: CASSTRASGRGGEQFF. The CDR3, as DNA: TGTGCCAGCAGCACCCGGGCTAGCGGGAGGGGTGGGGAGCAGTTCTTC.

The chain recombines TRBV7-2 with TRBJ2-1; 7 bases line up with TRBD2. Germline V gives CDR1 SGHTA, CDR2 FQGNSA. The J segment lost 12 bases and the V segment lost 4 bases, leaving 18 bases of the junction unmatched. This CDR3 contains 16 residues. The CDR3 region has the DNA TGTGCCAGCAGCTCCATGGGCGGGGGAAGGATGGTAAGGCAGTTCTTC. This sequence encodes CASSSMGGGRMVRQFF.

The chain couples TRBV3-1 (or the pseudogene TRBV3-2) to TRBJ2-7; TRBD2 is a possible D gene (6 bases). CDR3 size: 13 residues. Looked up from germline, CDR1 is LGHDT and CDR2 is YNNKEL (reference sequence). Trimming stripped 3 bases from V and 3 bases from J, with 9 bases between. CDR3 protein: CASSHLGLYEQYF. The CDR3 nucleotides are TGTGCCAGCAGCCATTTGGGACTCTACGAGCAGTACTTC.

The chain combines TRBV6-1 with TRBJ2-3, with 9 nucleotides matching TRBD1. Germline CDR1 is MNHNS and CDR2 is SASEGT. V lost 2 bases, J lost 1 base, and 1 base stayed unmatched. The CDR3 has 15 residues. The CDR3 region has the DNA TGTGCCAGCAGTGAAAGACAGGGGGGCACAGATACGCAGTATTTT. It is translated as CASSERQGGTDTQYF.

The chain has TRBV24-1 and TRBJ2-3; D perhaps matches TRBD1 (6 bases). The CDR3 loop spans 17 amino acids. CDR1 and CDR2 from the germline V gene are KGHDR and SFDVKD. V lost 1 base and J 8 bases, leaving 21 bases between the germline ends. The CDR3 sequence is CATSDLGDTPLGGTQYF. Written as DNA, the CDR3 is TGTGCCACCAGTGATTTAGGGGACACACCTTTGGGTGGTACGCAGTATTTT.

The CDR3 sequence: CASSRYWGDTDTQYF. DNA for the CDR3: TGTGCCAGCAGCCGTTATTGGGGGGACACAGATACGCAGTATTTT. This chain uses TRBV7-9 with TRBJ2-3, with D maybe TRBD2 (6 bases). Trimming cost V 5 bases and J 2 bases, with 14 bases left between them. The CDR3 contains 15 residues. Germline CDR1 and CDR2: SEHNR and FQNEAQ (reference sequence). Looking up the rest from reference TRBV7-9 and TRBJ2-3 gives the full variable domain: DTGVSQNPRHKITKRGQNVTFRCDPISEHNRLYWYRQTLGQGPEFLTYFQNEAQLEKSRLLSDRFSAERPKGSFSTLEIQRTEQGDSAMYLCASSRYWGDTDTQYFGPGTRLTVL.

The genes are TRBV28 and TRBJ2-7, with TRBD2 identical over 10 bases. V shed 8 bases, J shed 6 bases, and the junction held 10 bases outside the gene matches. Germline CDR1 MDHEN, CDR2 SYDVKM. CDR3 length equals 14 residues. CDR3 DNA: TGTGCCAGCCTTATAGCGGGAGGACCGGGCGAGCAGTACTTC. It encodes CASLIAGGPGEQYF.

The chain joins TRBV6-4 to TRBJ2-1; TRBD2 agrees at 12 bases. Germline V gene sequence: CDR1 MRHNA, CDR2 SNTAGT. The CDR3 is 15 residues long. Trimming cost V 5 bases and J 4 bases; bases outside gene matches: 3. CDR3 bases: TGTGCCAGCAGTACCCTAGCGGGAGGGTACAATGAGCAGTTCTTC. Its protein is CASSTLAGGYNEQFF.

V is TRBV28 and J is TRBJ1-5; 8 positions match TRBD1. V was clipped by 5 bases and J by 5 bases; unmatched bases: 14. Germline CDR1 reads MDHEN; CDR2 reads SYDVKM. CDR3 size: 17 residues. The CDR3 sequence: CASSPDDSGGADQPQHF. CDR3 DNA sequence: TGTGCCAGCAGTCCAGATGACTCAGGGGGCGCGGATCAGCCCCAGCATTTT.

The chain recombines TRBV14 with TRBJ1-2, with TRBD1 as a possible D gene (5 bases). Trimming took 0 bases from V and 8 from J, leaving 13 bases between them. Germline V gene sequence: CDR1 SGHDN, CDR2 FVKESK. The CDR3 length is 14 residues. CDR3 protein: CASSQDWGEYGYTF. CDR3 bases: TGTGCCAGCAGCCAAGATTGGGGGGAGTACGGCTACACCTTC.

The chain joins TRBV7-2 to TRBJ2-2; 7 nucleotides match TRBD2. Per the germline V gene, CDR1 is SGHTA and CDR2 is FQGNSA. V shed 1 base and J 4 bases; nucleotides not matched to a gene: 3. The CDR3 is made up of 15 amino acids. CDR3 sequence reads: CASSLVLAVTGELFF. In nucleotides, the CDR3 is TGTGCCAGCAGCTTAGTCCTAGCGGTCACCGGGGAGCTGTTTTTT.

The chain combines TRBV5-1 with TRBJ1-4; 7 positions match TRBD1. V shed 0 bases and J 3 bases; nucleotides not matched to a gene: 5. The CDR3 totals 16 residues. CDR1 is SGHRS, CDR2 YFSETQ, per germline. CDR3 in amino acids: CASSLALTGSNEKLFF. The CDR3, as DNA: TGCGCCAGCAGCTTGGCTCTGACAGGGTCTAATGAAAAACTGTTTTTT.

V usage is TRBV27 and J usage is TRBJ1-1; the D gene is possibly TRBD1 (5 bases). This CDR3 spans 14 amino acids. Germline V lookup: CDR1 MNHEY, CDR2 SMNVEV (reference sequence). V shed 3 bases and J shed 5 bases, with 13 bases lying between them. The CDR3 sequence: CASSFSGQGTEAFF. The CDR3 DNA sequence: TGTGCCAGCAGTTTTAGTGGTCAGGGTACTGAAGCTTTCTTT.

The CDR3 DNA reads TGTGCCGGCCATAATTACACTGAAGCTTTCTTT. Translation: CAGHNYTEAFF. The genes are TRBV27 and TRBJ1-1; no firm D call. V lost 11 bases, J lost 3 bases, and 10 bases lay in between. Germline V gene data show CDR1 as MNHEY and CDR2 as SMNVEV (reference sequence). This CDR3 comprises 11 residues.

The V gene is TRBV7-6, the J gene TRBJ2-1; D is uncertain. Trimming left V 1 base short and J 10 bases short, with 14 bases between. CDR1 is SGHVS, CDR2 FNYEAQ, per germline. The CDR3 runs 14 residues. CDR3 DNA: TGTGCCAGCAGCTTAGGGTCGGTCTATAGAGAGCAGTTCTTC. It codes for CASSLGSVYREQFF.

The rearrangement joins TRBV15 to TRBJ1-5; TRBD1 matches at 9 bases. The CDR3 spans 15 residues. Germline CDR1 and CDR2: LNHNV and YYDKDF (reference sequence). V shed 1 base and J 7 bases; nucleotides not matched to a gene: 5. CDR3 sequence: CATSRAGQGNQPQHF. The CDR3 DNA is TGTGCCACCAGCAGAGCCGGACAGGGGAACCAGCCCCAGCATTTT. Full variable domain (remainder filled in from reference TRBV15 and TRBJ1-5): DAMVIQNPRYQVTQFGKPVTLSCSQTLNHNVMYWYQQKSSQAPKLLFHYYDKDFNNEADTPDNFQSRRPNTSFCFLDIRSPGLGDTAMYLCATSRAGQGNQPQHFGDGTRLSIL.

The chain recombines TRBV7-9 with TRBJ2-1; 12 nucleotides match TRBD2. This CDR3 region has 15 residues. The J segment lost 9 bases and the V segment lost 5 bases, leaving 8 bases of the junction unmatched. Germline-derived CDR1 and CDR2 are SEHNR and FQNEAQ (reference sequence). The CDR3: CASSTGLAGKGEQFF. The CDR3 coding sequence is TGTGCCAGCAGCACAGGACTAGCGGGAAAGGGTGAGCAGTTCTTC. The full variable domain, its missing parts supplied by reference TRBV7-9 and TRBJ2-1, is DTGVSQNPRHKITKRGQNVTFRCDPISEHNRLYWYRQTLGQGPEFLTYFQNEAQLEKSRLLSDRFSAERPKGSFSTLEIQRTEQGDSAMYLCASSTGLAGKGEQFFGPGTRLTVL.

In this sample, this clone turned up a few times. The V gene is TRBV5-1, the J gene TRBJ1-4, with D perhaps TRBD1 (5 bases). There are 14 residues in the CDR3. Trimming left V 3 bases short and J 6 bases short, with 12 bases between. Germline V gene lookup returns CDR1 SGHRS and CDR2 YFSETQ. In nucleotides, the CDR3 is TGCGCCAGCAGCTCCCACGCGGGGCATGAAAAACTGTTTTTT. This sequence encodes CASSSHAGHEKLFF.

The rearrangement uses TRBV30 and TRBJ2-1; 8 bases map to TRBD1. The CDR3 sequence is 14 residues long. Germline CDR1 is GTSNPN and CDR2 is SVGIG (reference sequence). Trimming took 2 bases from V and 5 from J; bases not matched to a gene: 5. DNA of the CDR3: TGTGCCTGGAGTCGTGACAGGGGCCACAATGAGCAGTTCTTC. Amino acids: CAWSRDRGHNEQFF.

This clone showed up just once. The rearrangement joins TRBV10-3 to TRBJ2-2; the match to TRBD1 covers 7 bases. Unmatched junction bases numbered 7, after V lost 6 bases and J lost 6 bases. CDR3 length: 14 amino acids. Germline CDR1 reads ENHRY; CDR2 reads SYGVKD. The CDR3: CAIRQDRFAGELFF. The CDR3 DNA reads as TGTGCCATCAGGCAGGACAGGTTCGCCGGGGAGCTGTTTTTT.

This chain connects TRBV4-2 to TRBJ2-1; 8 positions agree with TRBD1. V lost 4 bases to trimming and J lost 8 bases; unmatched junction nucleotides: 4. The germline CDR1 and CDR2 sequences are LGHNA and YNFKEQ. The CDR3 loop spans 13 amino acids. The CDR3 nucleotides read TGTGCCAGCAGCCGACAGGGGCGGGATGAGCAGTTCTTC. This gives the protein CASSRQGRDEQFF.

The chain links TRBV30 to TRBJ1-1; D gene unclear. V was cut by 3 bases and J by 5 bases, with 13 bases left in between. Germline V CDR1 and CDR2: GTSNPN, SVGIG (reference sequence). The CDR3 runs to 13 residues. This CDR3 is CAWRVLPGTEAFF. CDR3 DNA: TGTGCCTGGAGAGTTTTACCGGGAACTGAAGCTTTCTTT. The full variable domain, completed using reference TRBV30 and TRBJ1-1, is SQTIHQWPATLVQPVGSPLSLECTVEGTSNPNLYWYRQAAGRGLQLLFYSVGIGQISSEVPQNLSASRPQDRQFILSSKKLLLSDSGFYLCAWRVLPGTEAFFGQGTRLTVV.

The V call is TRBV4-2, the J call TRBJ2-6; D unclear. Germline-derived CDR1 and CDR2 are LGHNA and YNFKEQ. This CDR3 has 16 residues. V was clipped by 0 bases and J by 1 base, with 7 bases between them. CDR3 sequence reads: CASSQDMRSGANVLTF. CDR3 bases: TGTGCCAGCAGCCAAGATATGCGATCTGGGGCCAACGTCCTGACTTTC.